This passage covers 28 T cell receptor beta chains from one sample sequenced in a study of beta chain features in type 1 diabetes. Expressed TCRB transcripts were sequenced because the entire RNA isolate underwent reverse transcription. Method: immunoSEQ multiplex PCR; TCRdb's copy keeps in-frame clones and lacks some. Of 120,000 to 150,000 clones in the sample, about 9.1% were seen once. The sequenced material came from central memory CD4+ T cells from blood. The receptors derive from a woman in her 40s in good health.

This clone was detected a few times. The genes are TRBV2 and TRBJ1-2, with D tentatively TRBD1 (6 bases). CDR1 and CDR2 (germline): SNHLY, FYNNEI. V gave up 6 bases and J gave up 7 bases, with 6 bases separating them. This CDR3 spans 10 amino acids. The CDR3 nucleotides read TGTGCCAGCAGCAGGGGTGGCTACACCTTC. It yields the protein CASSRGGYTF.

J is TRBJ2-5 and V is TRBV7-2; tentative D call: TRBD1 (6 bases). The length of the CDR3 is 14 residues. The ends were cut back, 4 bases at V and 5 bases at J, with 14 bases in the middle. The germline V gene has CDR1 SGHTA and CDR2 FQGNSA. The CDR3: CASSYYGTRETQYF. The CDR3 DNA is TGTGCCAGCAGCTACTACGGGACAAGGGAGACCCAGTACTTC.

This chain links TRBV18 with TRBJ2-7; 11 bases match TRBD2. This CDR3 has 14 residues. Germline V gene lookup returns CDR1 KGHSH and CDR2 LQKENI. V gave up 3 bases and J gave up 6 bases; unmatched junction bases: 4. The CDR3 region has the DNA TGTGCCAGCTCACCTAGCGGGGGGGCGTCCGAGCAGTACTTC. Its translation is CASSPSGGASEQYF. The entire variable domain, with the rest obtained from reference TRBV18 and TRBJ2-7, is as follows: NAGVMQNPRHLVRRRGQEARLRCSPMKGHSHVYWYRQLPEEGLKFMVYLQKENIIDESGMPKERFSAEFPKEGPSILRIQQVVRGDSAAYFCASSPSGGASEQYFGPGTRLTVT.

This clone was counted a few times. The chain couples TRBV5-1 to TRBJ2-3; TRBD1 agrees at 9 bases. Germline V gene lookup returns CDR1 SGHRS and CDR2 YFSETQ. The CDR3 length is 13 residues. V dropped 4 bases and J dropped 6; count of bases not matched to a gene: 3. The CDR3 is CASSSGTGDTQYF. The CDR3 nucleotides read TGCGCCAGCAGCAGCGGGACAGGGGATACGCAGTATTTT.

This clone was found many times. The chain joins TRBV9 to TRBJ2-4, with no clear D. This CDR3 is built from 15 residues. The V gene lost 0 bases and the J gene lost 5 bases, with 12 bases spanning the gap. Germline loops: CDR1 SGDLS, CDR2 YYNGEE. CDR3 protein: CASSVGPVPENIQYF. In DNA form, the CDR3 reads TGTGCCAGCAGCGTAGGCCCAGTACCAGAAAACATTCAGTACTTC.

The V and J genes are TRBV29-1 and TRBJ2-7, with 9 bases identical to TRBD2. Germline CDR1 reads SQVTM; CDR2 reads ANQGSEA. The V and J ends lost 2 bases and 4 bases, in that order; junction bases with no gene match: 12. The CDR3 runs 16 residues. The CDR3 sequence: CSVERGGGGAGYEQYF. CDR3 DNA sequence: TGCAGCGTTGAAAGAGGAGGCGGGGGGGCCGGGTACGAGCAGTACTTC.

This chain joins TRBV28 and TRBJ2-5, with D perhaps matching TRBD2 (6 bases). The CDR3 contains 12 residues. Germline CDR1 is MDHEN and CDR2 is SYDVKM. Trimming left V 6 bases short and J 4 bases short, with 9 bases between. CDR3 nucleotide sequence: TGTGCCAGCAGGTCAGCGGGAGAGACCCAGTACTTC. Translation gives CASRSAGETQYF.

To note about this clone: This sample includes further DNA sequences coding for the same CDR3. The V gene is TRBV2, the J gene TRBJ1-6, with 8 positions matching TRBD1. The CDR3 length is 13 residues. V lost 9 bases and J lost 10; bases outside the gene matches: 8. Germline V gives CDR1 SNHLY, CDR2 FYNNEI. CDR3 DNA sequence: TGTGCCAGAGGACAGGGAGGGCGGTCACCCCTCCACTTT. As protein: CARGQGGRSPLHF.

This clone appeared a few times. V and J are TRBV18 and TRBJ1-1; 8 nucleotides align to TRBD1. This CDR3 comprises 14 residues. CDR1 is KGHSH and CDR2 is LQKENI in the germline V gene. Unmatched junction bases numbered 6, after V lost 5 bases and J lost 4 bases. This CDR3 is CASSADRGGTEAFF. The CDR3 nucleotides read TGTGCCAGCTCAGCCGACAGGGGCGGCACTGAAGCTTTCTTT.

This sequence joins TRBV2 and TRBJ2-3; the D gene is possibly TRBD2 (7 bases). Trimming took off 2 bases at V and 15 bases at J, with 12 bases between the two ends. Germline V gives CDR1 SNHLY, CDR2 FYNNEI. The CDR3 sequence is 11 residues long. CDR3 sequence (DNA): TGTGCCAGCAGTGAATCGGGGGGCTCATATTTT. Protein: CASSESGGSYF.

J is TRBJ2-3 and V is TRBV5-1, with unresolved D. Looked up from germline, CDR1 is SGHRS and CDR2 is YFSETQ. The CDR3 has 14 residues. V lost 0 bases and J 1 base, leaving 6 bases between the germline ends. DNA for the CDR3: TGCGCCAGCAGCTTGGATGCAGGCACAGATACGCAGTATTTT. It specifies CASSLDAGTDTQYF.

In its sample, this clone was seen a few times. This sequence joins TRBV7-2 and TRBJ2-5; 7 positions match TRBD1. Germline V gene lookup returns CDR1 SGHTA and CDR2 FQGNSA. The CDR3 spans 14 residues. The V segment lost 2 bases and the J segment 10 bases; nucleotides outside the gene matches: 10. The DNA for the CDR3 is TGTGCCAGCAGCTTAATCGCGGCCCAGGGGGACCAGTACTTC. As protein: CASSLIAAQGDQYF. The full variable domain, completed using reference TRBV7-2 and TRBJ2-5, is GAGVSQSPSNKVTEKGKDVELRCDPISGHTALYWYRQSLGQGLEFLIYFQGNSAPDKSGLPSDRFSAERTGGSVSTLTIQRTQQEDSAVYLCASSLIAAQGDQYFGPGTRLLVL.

This clone was seen only a few times. The gene calls are TRBV29-1 and TRBJ1-6; D possibly corresponds to TRBD1 (5 bases). The germline V and J ends were trimmed by 4 bases and 9 bases, with 13 bases remaining between them. CDR3 length: 13 amino acids. Germline V gives CDR1 SQVTM, CDR2 ANQGSEA. This CDR3 reads CSVVVTGGSPLHF. The CDR3 DNA is TGCAGCGTTGTGGTGACGGGGGGTTCACCCCTCCACTTT.

In this sample, this clone turned up many times. The V gene is TRBV9, the J gene TRBJ2-1; D is perhaps TRBD2 (5 bases). The ends were cut back, 0 bases at V and 7 bases at J, with 8 bases in the middle. The germline CDR1 and CDR2 sequences are SGDLS and YYNGEE. The CDR3 has 13 residues. This CDR3 reads CASSVVGENEQFF. For the CDR3, the DNA is TGTGCCAGCAGCGTAGTTGGGGAGAATGAGCAGTTCTTC.

This clone was observed a few times. In nucleotides, the CDR3 is TGTGCCAGCAGCACAGGAACAGGGAGCTCCTACGAGCAGTACTTC. Residues: CASSTGTGSSYEQYF. This chain links TRBV21-1 with TRBJ2-7; the table assigns TRBD1, which was not confirmed against the DNA. TRBV21-1 is a pseudogene segment. CDR3 length: 15 residues.

This clone has a count of ten or more. V gene TRBV10-3 combines with J gene TRBJ2-3; TRBD1 might be the D (5 bases). V lost 3 bases and J lost 4, with 5 bases in between. CDR3 length: 12 amino acids. Looked up from germline, CDR1 is ENHRY and CDR2 is SYGVKD. This CDR3 is CAISEGADTQYF. DNA of the CDR3: TGTGCCATCAGTGAAGGGGCAGATACGCAGTATTTT.

This clone was counted between two and nine times. This chain connects TRBV6-6 to TRBJ1-1; 11 bases map to TRBD1. CDR3 size: 14 residues. The V and J ends lost 11 bases and 5 bases, in that order; junction bases with no gene match: 10. CDR1 MNHNY and CDR2 SVGAGI come from the germline V gene (reference sequence). CDR3 bases: TGTGCCGGCGGGAAGGGACAGGGGGGTACTGAAGCTTTCTTT. Translated: CAGGKGQGGTEAFF.

The chain employs TRBV27 and TRBJ1-1; D is possibly TRBD1 (5 bases). The CDR3 runs 13 residues. Germline V gives CDR1 MNHEY, CDR2 SMNVEV (reference sequence). Deletions cut 6 bases from V and 1 base from J, with 9 bases between. CDR3 DNA sequence: TGTGCCAGCAGGGCAACAGGGAACACTGAAGCTTTCTTT. This translates into CASRATGNTEAFF.

The chain combines TRBV2 with TRBJ1-6; D gene unclear. From germline, CDR1 is SNHLY and CDR2 FYNNEI. The CDR3 is made up of 14 amino acids. V was trimmed by 4 bases and J by 14 bases, leaving 18 bases between them. The CDR3 bases are TGTGCCAGCAGTGTTTTGAGGGCGGGAGAGGCCCTCCACTTT. Its protein is CASSVLRAGEALHF.

The chain carries TRBV7-9 and TRBJ2-7; TRBD2 matches at 10 bases. This CDR3 contains 17 residues. The germline V gene has CDR1 SEHNR and CDR2 FQNEAQ (reference sequence). The V and J ends lost 1 base and 0 bases, in that order; junction bases with no gene match: 6. The CDR3 nucleotides are TGTGCCAGCAGCTTAGGCGGGTTAGCGGGGGGCTCCTACGAGCAGTACTTC. Amino acid sequence: CASSLGGLAGGSYEQYF.

This clone showed up just a few times. This chain links TRBV5-1 with TRBJ2-2, with TRBD1 matching over 9 bases. V lost 0 bases, J lost 1 base, and 7 bases stayed unmatched. The germline V gene has CDR1 SGHRS and CDR2 YFSETQ. This CDR3 is 18 amino acids long. The CDR3 here is CASSLAPTGGRNTGELFF. For the CDR3, the DNA is TGCGCCAGCAGCTTGGCCCCCACAGGGGGCAGGAACACCGGGGAGCTGTTTTTT.

This clone was seen many times. The chain joins TRBV7-8 to TRBJ2-1, with a possible D match to TRBD1 (6 bases). The V and J ends lost 6 bases and 4 bases respectively, with 7 bases between them. Looked up from germline, CDR1 is SGHVS and CDR2 is FQNEAQ. The CDR3 runs 12 residues. The DNA of the CDR3 is TGTGCCAGCAGGGGGGCTTACAATGAGCAGTTCTTC. The encoded protein is CASRGAYNEQFF.

This clone was counted between two and nine times. The V gene is TRBV19, the J gene TRBJ2-1, with 8 nucleotides matching TRBD2. V lost 5 bases and J lost 4; bases outside the gene matches: 7. The germline V gene has CDR1 LNHDA and CDR2 SQIVND (reference sequence). The CDR3 spans 15 residues. The DNA for the CDR3 is TGTGCCAGTAGTCGATCGGGGGGGCTGTACAATGAGCAGTTCTTC. It is translated as CASSRSGGLYNEQFF.

This clone has just a few counts. V gene TRBV5-4 combines with J gene TRBJ2-5; tentative D call: TRBD2 (5 bases). Trimming removed 2 bases from V and 1 base from J, with 12 bases in between. CDR3 size: 15 residues. Per germline, CDR1 SGHNT and CDR2 YYREEE (reference sequence). This chain's CDR3 is CASSFAGLLQETQYF. The CDR3 region has the DNA TGTGCCAGCAGCTTCGCCGGACTGCTCCAAGAGACCCAGTACTTC.

This clone was detected only a few times. This specimen includes other DNA sequences encoding the same CDR3. The chain combines TRBV6-5 with TRBJ2-1, with a weak D call TRBD2 (5 bases). Germline assignment: CDR1 MNHEY and CDR2 SVGAGI. This CDR3 comprises 12 residues. Trimming shortened V by 6 bases and J by 7 bases, and 10 bases separated the two germline ends. The CDR3 protein is CASRPSGNEQFF. Here the CDR3 DNA reads TGTGCCAGCAGACCTTCGGGGAATGAGCAGTTCTTC.

This clone has only a few counts. This chain joins TRBV15 and TRBJ2-3; TRBD2 agrees at 8 bases. V dropped 1 base and J dropped 2; count of bases not matched to a gene: 8. CDR3 length equals 17 residues. Looked up from germline, CDR1 is LNHNV and CDR2 is YYDKDF (reference sequence). CDR3 residues: CATSRVRLAGYTDTQYF. In DNA form, the CDR3 reads TGTGCCACCAGCAGAGTCCGGTTAGCGGGGTACACAGATACGCAGTATTTT.

This clone was picked up a small number of times. V and J are TRBV5-8 and TRBJ2-3; D gene uncertain. CDR3 length: 13 residues. Germline V lookup: CDR1 SGHTS, CDR2 YDEGEE. Trimming removed 1 base from V and 6 bases from J, with 9 bases in between. The CDR3 loop is CASSLYSDDTQYF. The CDR3 DNA follows: TGTGCCAGCAGCTTGTATTCAGATGATACGCAGTATTTT.

Here the CDR3 reads CASSLVAGKDEKLFF. As DNA, the CDR3 is TGCGCCAGCAGCTTGGTTGCAGGGAAAGATGAAAAACTGTTTTTT. The V gene is TRBV5-1, the J gene TRBJ1-4, with a possible D match to TRBD1 (5 bases). Germline V gene lookup returns CDR1 SGHRS and CDR2 YFSETQ. The ends were cut back, 0 bases at V and 6 bases at J, with 12 bases in the middle. The CDR3 runs 15 residues.